This record looks at one T cell receptor (beta chain) sequence and its context. This clonotype was detected many times. This receptor's antigen is unknown. The input lacks base qualities; no much larger clone sits a single base away. The sample is drawn from a study of regulatory T cells in long-lasting Graves disease (dated by TCRdb to the early 2020s). Study-wide context: Patients with newly diagnosed Graves' disease had been on antithyroid drugs for under 3 months. The study took place in China and was registered as a clinical trial. A total of roughly 33 samples underwent TCR sequencing: 13 from persistent and about 20 from newly diagnosed Graves' disease patients. This study used TCR sequencing and RNA sequencing of peripheral blood to compare persistent Graves' disease patients against newly diagnosed Graves' disease patients. What the study reported, not specific to this receptor: Only the TCR beta chain was sequenced and analyzed. Persistent patients shared more public clonotypes among themselves (under 3,000) than newly diagnosed patients did (approximately 870). Compared with newly diagnosed patients, patients with persistent Graves' disease had lower TCR Shannon entropy and fewer highly expanded clones, which suggests clonal expansion. The authors noted that the small sample size was a limitation that may lower accuracy. Peripheral blood alone was examined, since thyroid tissue, which constituted the primary lesion, could not be accessed. Preferential use of TRBV28, TRBJ1-2 and TRBJ2-5 was observed in persistent disease, whereas TRBV20-1 and TRBJ2-1 were favored in newly diagnosed disease.

Reading the label with the study, this specimen's time point is: newly diagnosed GD, antithyroid drugs for less than 3 months. RNA was extracted from PBMCs in TRIzol for both TCR sequencing and RNA sequencing. The diagnosis of Graves' disease followed American Thyroid Association guidelines. Patients were recruited from an endocrinology department in Xi'an, China. From each patient, around 8.3 milliliters of peripheral blood was collected into an EDTA anticoagulant tube. Ficoll Paque Plus density gradient separation was used to isolate PBMCs, and no additional T cell sorting was done. RNA quality was checked with an Agilent 2100 Bioanalyzer and agarose gel, and concentration with a NanoDrop 2000. Trimmed from V: 7 bases; trimmed from J: 3 bases; junction bases lacking a gene match: 16. The CDR3 has 19 amino acids, counting the end cysteine and phenylalanine. Only CDR3 DNA is held: 57 bases, read in frame from base 1. Sequences MNHNS (CDR1) and SASEGT (CDR2) are obtained from the germline V gene.

Library preparation used multiplex PCR. For sequencing, an Illumina HiSeq 4000 was employed. TCR beta libraries were built with iRepertoire HTBI primers and Arm-PCR amplification of CDR3 regions. Before sequencing, the PCR products went through gel purification. Processing in the source paper ran as follows. A total of under 80 TRBV and 14 TRBJ segments were identified across samples and were used for gene usage analysis of CDR3 amino acid clonotypes. COPE and FqMerger were used to merge filtered high-quality paired reads into contigs. Contigs were aligned with BLAST to IMGT TRBV, TRBD and TRBJ reference genes, and CDR3 was defined per IMGT. Any clonotype with a frequency above 0.1% was classified as a highly expanded clone. Shannon entropy was used to measure repertoire diversity, and the Gini coefficient was used to measure V-J evenness. Clonotypes shared by more than one individual were considered public. TCRdb reprocessed the public reads (quality trimming at Q25 with fastp, clone calling with MiXCR) and kept in-frame beta chains. Here each entry gathers all rows of one CDR3 protein and keeps the most common genes and DNA. The V and J calls shown here were made by TCRdb, not taken from the authors' results. The sample records 250,000 to 300,000 distinct CDR3 sequences, around 18% of which are singletons. The ten largest clonotypes hold 11% to 15% of the sample.

The same sample was also used in a study of T cells in Graves' hyperthyroidism and ophthalmopathy. The second study also describes: Stable Graves' hyperthyroidism was defined as no progression to ophthalmopathy during 18 months of follow-up. Hyperthyroidism patients were newly diagnosed, with disease duration under 2 months, and aged 18 to 65 years. The study excluded patients with uncontrolled infections, other autoimmune diseases, pregnancy or lactation. Diagnoses were based on clinical symptoms, serum thyroxine and TRAb, thyroid ultrasound and orbital computed tomography. A first-round RT-PCR of the TCR CDR3 used the HTBI primer set with the Qiagen OneStep RT-PCR kit. Most expanded thyroid clonotypes (frequency above 0.001) were also found in blood, which suggests that blood repertoires may mirror thyroid immune responses. Ophthalmopathy was separated from stable hyperthyroidism by a 13 V-J signature model, with approximately 86% sensitivity and around 81% specificity obtained in cross-validation and 80%/75% obtained in testing. In validation, progression to ophthalmopathy was predicted by the model with almost 71% sensitivity and approximately 78% specificity, a median of around 5.9 months before onset. TCR V-J signatures able to tell the groups apart were searched for in a discovery cohort of 100 patients, of whom more than 40 had Graves' ophthalmopathy and some 60 had stable Graves' hyperthyroidism. An independent validation cohort of some 18 hyperthyroidism patients and roughly 16 patients who later progressed to ophthalmopathy tested prospective prediction of ophthalmopathy. For training and testing, the 100 or so patients in the discovery cohort were randomly divided in a 7:3 ratio. Thyroid tissue and blood T-cell repertoires from six Graves' hyperthyroidism patients were also compared in the study. After blood sampling, hyperthyroidism patients were treated with methimazole at a starting dose of 30 mg daily, and ophthalmopathy patients were treated with high-dose intravenous methylprednisolone. Libraries were constructed in a second round of multiplex PCR, after which size selection and purification were carried out. Sequencing of the libraries was done on an Illumina HiSeq2000 using paired-end 100 bp reads. Raw data were processed with SOAPnuke, discarding reads with adapters, uncalled bases, mean Phred below 15, or no exact constant-primer or identifier match. COPE v1.2.5 was used to merge high-quality paired reads, and clonotypes were defined as unique nucleotide sequences. MiTCR v1.1 was used to align clonotypes to the IMGT TRBV, TRBD and TRBJ reference segments. The analysis was restricted to V-J combinations with a frequency above 0.0001, which together covered 99% to 99.2% of the repertoires. A TCS score was defined as the ratio of F50 (clonal expansion) to E x V (chaos), with BLOSUM62-based TCRdist applied between CDR3 peptides within each V-J. Welch's t-statistics and random forest reduced around 510 V-J features to 13, which were used in a naive Bayes classifier (R e1071). No statistical method was used to fix the sample size in advance, and group allocation was not hidden from the investigators. The paper reports TCR Vbeta CDR3 sequencing of more than 120 peripheral blood samples: around 45 ophthalmopathy, some 80 hyperthyroidism and around 17 progressor patients.

This TCR came from a woman between 25 and 40 years old with Graves disease. Donor details come from another sample of the same person, matched by shared clones. This material consisted of peripheral blood mononuclear cells (PBMCs), taken at new diagnosis, from a patient treated with antithyroid drugs. The chain is encoded by TRBV6-1 joined to TRBJ2-6; the central 9 bases match TRBD1. The CDR3 region has the sequence CASTLRGGQGLVGANVLTF. The bases are TGTGCCAGCACCCTGAGAGGGGGACAGGGATTGGTTGGGGCCAACGTCCTGACTTTC.